The sequence of this T cell receptor (beta chain) was determined in a study of cytomegalovirus exposure and HLA in healthy donors. Study-level results: According to the study, around 180 TCR beta chains were cytomegalovirus-associated. Both high specificity and high sensitivity reportedly marked the classifier's diagnosis of cytomegalovirus status.

With regard to this clone: No antigen is known for it.

CDR3 length: 13 residues. Trimming cost V 4 bases and J 8 bases; bases outside gene matches: 6. Germline V CDR1 and CDR2: MNHEY, SMNVEV (reference sequence). Produced via immunoSEQ multiplex PCR; TCRdb's table is partial and in-frame only. The profile covers around 300,000 clones, with around 90% appearing a single time and around 0.91% taken by the ten largest. This receptor was taken from a man aged 25-45 years in good health and CMV-seronegative. Sequenced: PBMCs. The chain uses TRBV27 and TRBJ1-2, with 8 bases aligning to TRBD1. The CDR3 nucleotides are TGTGCCAGCAGTTCCCAGGGGGCGGAGGGCTACACCTTC. Translated: CASSSQGAEGYTF.